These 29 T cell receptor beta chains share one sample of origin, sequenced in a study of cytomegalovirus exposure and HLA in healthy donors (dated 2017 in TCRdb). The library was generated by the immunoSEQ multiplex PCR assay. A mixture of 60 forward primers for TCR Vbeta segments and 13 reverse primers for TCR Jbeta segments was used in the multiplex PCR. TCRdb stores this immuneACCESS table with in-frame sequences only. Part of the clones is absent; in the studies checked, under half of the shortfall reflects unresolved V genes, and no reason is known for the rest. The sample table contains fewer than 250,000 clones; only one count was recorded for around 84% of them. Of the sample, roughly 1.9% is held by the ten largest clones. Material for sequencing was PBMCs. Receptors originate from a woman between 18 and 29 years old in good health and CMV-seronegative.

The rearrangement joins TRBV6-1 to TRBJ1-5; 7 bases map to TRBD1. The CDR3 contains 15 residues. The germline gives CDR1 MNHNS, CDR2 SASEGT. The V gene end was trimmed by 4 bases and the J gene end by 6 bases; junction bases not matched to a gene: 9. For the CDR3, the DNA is TGTGCCAGCAGTGGGTTTACAGGGGCCGCTCAGCCCCAGCATTTT. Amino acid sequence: CASSGFTGAAQPQHF.

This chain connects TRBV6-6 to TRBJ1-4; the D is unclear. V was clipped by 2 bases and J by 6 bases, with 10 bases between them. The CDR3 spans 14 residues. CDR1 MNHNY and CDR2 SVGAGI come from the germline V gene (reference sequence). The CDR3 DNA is TGTGCCAGCAGTTACGGAGCCGCATATGAAAAACTGTTTTTT. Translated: CASSYGAAYEKLFF.

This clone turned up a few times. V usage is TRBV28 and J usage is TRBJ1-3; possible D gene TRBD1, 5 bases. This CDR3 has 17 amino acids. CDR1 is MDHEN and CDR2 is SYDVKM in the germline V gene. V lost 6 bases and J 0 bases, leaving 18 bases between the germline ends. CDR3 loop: CASRTPRQSLSGNTIYF. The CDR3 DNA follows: TGTGCCAGCAGAACTCCTAGACAGTCTCTCTCTGGAAACACCATATATTTT.

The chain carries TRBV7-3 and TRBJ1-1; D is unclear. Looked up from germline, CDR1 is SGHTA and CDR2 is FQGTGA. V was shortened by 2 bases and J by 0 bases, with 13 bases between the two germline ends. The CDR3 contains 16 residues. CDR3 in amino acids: CASSLRRRNLNTEAFF. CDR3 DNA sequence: TGTGCCAGCAGCTTACGGCGGAGAAACCTGAACACTGAAGCTTTCTTT.

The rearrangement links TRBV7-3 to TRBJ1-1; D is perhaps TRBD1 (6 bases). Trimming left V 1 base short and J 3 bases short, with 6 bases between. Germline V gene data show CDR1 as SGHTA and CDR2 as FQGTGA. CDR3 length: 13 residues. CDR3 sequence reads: CASSLNRDTEAFF. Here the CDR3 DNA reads TGTGCCAGCAGCTTAAACAGGGACACTGAAGCTTTCTTT.

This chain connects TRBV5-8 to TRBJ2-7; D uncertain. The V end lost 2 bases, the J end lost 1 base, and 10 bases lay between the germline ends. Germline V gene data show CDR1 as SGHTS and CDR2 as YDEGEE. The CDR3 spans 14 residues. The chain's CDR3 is CASSFQARSYEQYF. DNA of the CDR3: TGTGCCAGCAGCTTCCAGGCTCGGTCCTACGAGCAGTACTTC.

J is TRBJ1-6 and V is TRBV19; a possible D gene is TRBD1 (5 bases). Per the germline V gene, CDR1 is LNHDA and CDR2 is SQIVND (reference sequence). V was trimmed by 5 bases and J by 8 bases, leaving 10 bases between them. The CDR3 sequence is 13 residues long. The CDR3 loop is CASSGALDSPLHF. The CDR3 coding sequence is TGTGCCAGTAGTGGGGCGCTGGATTCACCCCTCCACTTT.

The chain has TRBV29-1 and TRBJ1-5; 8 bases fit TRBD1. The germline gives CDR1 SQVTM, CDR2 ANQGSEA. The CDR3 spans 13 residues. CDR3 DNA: TGCACCTCGGAGGGACAGGACAATCAGCCCCAGCATTTT. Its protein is CTSEGQDNQPQHF.

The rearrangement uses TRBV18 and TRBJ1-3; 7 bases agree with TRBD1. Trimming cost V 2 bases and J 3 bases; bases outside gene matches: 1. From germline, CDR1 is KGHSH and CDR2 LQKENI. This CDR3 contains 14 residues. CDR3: CASSPTGDGNTIYF. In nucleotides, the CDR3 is TGTGCCAGCTCACCAACAGGGGATGGAAACACCATATATTTT.

CDR3 amino acids: CAWDRGPPGELFF. Written as DNA, the CDR3 is TGTGCCTGGGACAGGGGGCCCCCCGGGGAGCTGTTTTTT. The V gene is TRBV30, the J gene TRBJ2-2; 10 nucleotides align to TRBD1. The germline V gene has CDR1 GTSNPN and CDR2 SVGIG (reference sequence). V shed 5 bases, J shed 6 bases, and the junction held 3 bases outside the gene matches. CDR3 length: 13 residues.

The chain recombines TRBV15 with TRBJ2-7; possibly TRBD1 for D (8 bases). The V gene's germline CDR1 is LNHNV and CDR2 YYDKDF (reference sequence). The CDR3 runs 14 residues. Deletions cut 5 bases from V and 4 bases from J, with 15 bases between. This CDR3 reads CATSLDRGGYEQYF. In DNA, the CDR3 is TGTGCCACCAGCCTTGACAGGGGAGGGTACGAGCAGTACTTC.

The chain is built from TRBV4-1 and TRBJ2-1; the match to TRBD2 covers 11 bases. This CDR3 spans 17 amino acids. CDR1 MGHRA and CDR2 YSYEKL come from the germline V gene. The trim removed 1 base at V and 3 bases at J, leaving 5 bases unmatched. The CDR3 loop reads CASSQVLTSGIYNEQFF. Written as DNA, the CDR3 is TGCGCCAGCAGCCAAGTCCTGACTAGCGGGATCTACAATGAGCAGTTCTTC.

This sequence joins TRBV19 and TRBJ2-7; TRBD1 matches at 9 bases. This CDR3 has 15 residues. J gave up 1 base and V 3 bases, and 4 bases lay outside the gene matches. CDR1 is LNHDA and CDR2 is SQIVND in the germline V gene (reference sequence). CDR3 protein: CASSIEGQGSYEQYF. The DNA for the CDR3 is TGTGCCAGTAGTATTGAGGGACAGGGATCCTACGAGCAGTACTTC.

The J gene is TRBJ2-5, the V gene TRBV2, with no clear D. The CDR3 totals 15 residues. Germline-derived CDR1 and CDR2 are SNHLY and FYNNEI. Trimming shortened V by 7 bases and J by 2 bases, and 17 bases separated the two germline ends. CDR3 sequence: CASILNRFSQETQYF. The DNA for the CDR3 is TGTGCCAGCATTTTGAACCGGTTTTCTCAAGAGACCCAGTACTTC.

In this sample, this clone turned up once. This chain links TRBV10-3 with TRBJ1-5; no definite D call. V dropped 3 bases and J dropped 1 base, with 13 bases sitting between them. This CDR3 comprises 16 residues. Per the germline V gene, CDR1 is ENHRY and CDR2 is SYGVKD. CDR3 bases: TGTGCCATCAGTGAATCTAGGACTGGGAGCAATCAGCCCCAGCATTTT. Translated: CAISESRTGSNQPQHF.

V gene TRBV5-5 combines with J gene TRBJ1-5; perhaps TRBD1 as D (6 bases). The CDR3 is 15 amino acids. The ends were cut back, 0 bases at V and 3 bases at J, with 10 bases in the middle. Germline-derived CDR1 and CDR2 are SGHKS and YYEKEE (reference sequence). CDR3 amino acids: CASSLGGQHNQPQHF. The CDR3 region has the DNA TGTGCCAGCAGCTTGGGAGGACAGCACAATCAGCCCCAGCATTTT.

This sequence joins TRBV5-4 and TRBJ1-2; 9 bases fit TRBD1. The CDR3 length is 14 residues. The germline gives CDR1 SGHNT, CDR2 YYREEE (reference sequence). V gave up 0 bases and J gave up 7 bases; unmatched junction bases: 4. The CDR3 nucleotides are TGTGCCAGCAGCTTGGTCACAGGGGGCGGTGGCTACACCTTC. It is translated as CASSLVTGGGGYTF.

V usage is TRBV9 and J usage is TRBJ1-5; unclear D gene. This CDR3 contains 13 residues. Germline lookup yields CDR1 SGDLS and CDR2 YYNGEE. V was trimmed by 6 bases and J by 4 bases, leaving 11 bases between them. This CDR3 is CASIESGNQPQHF. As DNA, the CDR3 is TGTGCCAGCATAGAGTCGGGGAATCAGCCCCAGCATTTT.

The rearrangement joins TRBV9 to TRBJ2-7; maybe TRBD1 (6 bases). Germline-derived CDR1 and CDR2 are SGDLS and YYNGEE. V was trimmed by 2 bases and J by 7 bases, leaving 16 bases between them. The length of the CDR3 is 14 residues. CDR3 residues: CASSVSGTSREQYF. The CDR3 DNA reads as TGTGCCAGCAGCGTCTCAGGGACATCGCGGGAGCAGTACTTC.

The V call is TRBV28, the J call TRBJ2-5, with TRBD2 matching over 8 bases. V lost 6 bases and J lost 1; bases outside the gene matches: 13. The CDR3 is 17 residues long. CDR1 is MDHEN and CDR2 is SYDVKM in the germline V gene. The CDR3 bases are TGTGCCAGCAGCCAAGCCTCGTGGCGGGGGGTCCAAGAGACCCAGTACTTC. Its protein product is CASSQASWRGVQETQYF. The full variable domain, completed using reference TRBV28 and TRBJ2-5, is DVKVTQSSRYLVKRTGEKVFLECVQDMDHENMFWYRQDPGLGLRLIYFSYDVKMKEKGDIPEGYSVSREKKERFSLILESASTNQTSMYLCASSQASWRGVQETQYFGPGTRLLVL.

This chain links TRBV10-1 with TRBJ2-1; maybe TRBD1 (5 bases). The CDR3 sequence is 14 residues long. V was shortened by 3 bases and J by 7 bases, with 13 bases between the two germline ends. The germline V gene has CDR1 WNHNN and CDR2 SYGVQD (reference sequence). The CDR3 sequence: CASSERAGRNEQFF. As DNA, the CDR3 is TGCGCCAGCAGTGAAAGGGCAGGGCGGAATGAGCAGTTCTTC.

CDR3 residues: CASSSGAADTQYF. As DNA, the CDR3 is TGTGCCAGCAGCTCGGGAGCTGCGGATACGCAGTATTTT. The chain uses TRBV4-2 and TRBJ2-3; maybe TRBD2 (6 bases). This CDR3 is built from 13 residues. V lost 5 bases to trimming and J lost 6 bases, with 12 bases between them. The germline V gene has CDR1 LGHNA and CDR2 YNFKEQ.

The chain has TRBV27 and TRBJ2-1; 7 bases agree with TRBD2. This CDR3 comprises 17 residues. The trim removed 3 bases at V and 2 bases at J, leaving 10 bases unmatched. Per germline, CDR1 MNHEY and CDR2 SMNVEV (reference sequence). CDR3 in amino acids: CASSFSPLADPYNEQFF. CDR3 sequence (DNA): TGTGCCAGCAGTTTTTCCCCCCTAGCGGACCCCTACAATGAGCAGTTCTTC.

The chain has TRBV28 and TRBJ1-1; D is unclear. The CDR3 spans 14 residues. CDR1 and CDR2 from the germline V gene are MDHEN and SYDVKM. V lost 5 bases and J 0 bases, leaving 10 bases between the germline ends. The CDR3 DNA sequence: TGTGCCAGCAGTGCCCAAGCGGTGAACACTGAAGCTTTCTTT. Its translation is CASSAQAVNTEAFF.

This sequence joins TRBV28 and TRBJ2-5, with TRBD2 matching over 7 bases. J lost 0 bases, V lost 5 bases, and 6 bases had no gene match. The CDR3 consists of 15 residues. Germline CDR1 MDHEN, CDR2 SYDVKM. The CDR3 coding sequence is TGTGCCAGCAGTCCTCGGGGGGTGTACCAAGAGACCCAGTACTTC. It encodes CASSPRGVYQETQYF. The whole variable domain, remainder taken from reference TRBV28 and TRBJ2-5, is DVKVTQSSRYLVKRTGEKVFLECVQDMDHENMFWYRQDPGLGLRLIYFSYDVKMKEKGDIPEGYSVSREKKERFSLILESASTNQTSMYLCASSPRGVYQETQYFGPGTRLLVL.

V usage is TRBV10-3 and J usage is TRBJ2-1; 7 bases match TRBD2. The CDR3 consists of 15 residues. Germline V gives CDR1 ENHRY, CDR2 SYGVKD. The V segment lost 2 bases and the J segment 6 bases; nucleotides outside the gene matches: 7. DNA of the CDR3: TGTGCCATCAGTGAGATGGGGGGGTCCCTCAATGAGCAGTTCTTC. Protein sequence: CAISEMGGSLNEQFF.

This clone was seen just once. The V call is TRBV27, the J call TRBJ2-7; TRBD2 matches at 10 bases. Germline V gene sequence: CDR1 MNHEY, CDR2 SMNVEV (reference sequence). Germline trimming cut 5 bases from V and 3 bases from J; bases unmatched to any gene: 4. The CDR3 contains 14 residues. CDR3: CASSLSGRVYEQYF. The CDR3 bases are TGTGCCAGCAGTCTCAGCGGGAGGGTCTACGAGCAGTACTTC.

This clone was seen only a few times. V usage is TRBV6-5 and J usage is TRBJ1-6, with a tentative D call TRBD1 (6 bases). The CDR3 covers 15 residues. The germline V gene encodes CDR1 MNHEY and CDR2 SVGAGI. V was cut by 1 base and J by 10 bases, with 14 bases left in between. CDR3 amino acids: CASSYFRGPSSPLHF. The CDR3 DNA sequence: TGTGCCAGCAGTTACTTCAGGGGCCCGTCCTCACCCCTCCACTTT.

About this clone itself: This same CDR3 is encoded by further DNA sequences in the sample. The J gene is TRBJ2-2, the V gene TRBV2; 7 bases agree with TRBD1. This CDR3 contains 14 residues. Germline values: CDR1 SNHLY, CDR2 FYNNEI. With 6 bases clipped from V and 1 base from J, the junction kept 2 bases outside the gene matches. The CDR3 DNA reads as TGTGCCAGCAGACGGACAGGGAACACCGGGGAGCTGTTTTTT. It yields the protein CASRRTGNTGELFF.